The clone carrying this T cell receptor beta chain has more than one count but fewer than ten. What it binds is not known. The entry originates in a study of blood T cells in healthy people across ages. Turning to the study itself: About one barcoded TCR beta cDNA was captured per two T cells. Points from the study as a whole: Roughly linearly, TCR beta diversity per million T cells fell as age increased.

With a J-beta primer mix and a sample-barcoded 5' primer, a second PCR ran roughly 6 to 12 cycles. Samples each returned at least 2.5 million CDR3-containing paired-end reads. TCRdb re-derived calls from the 5' RACE reads in MiXCR, one entry per CDR3 protein. The sample lists about 570,000 distinct CDR3 sequences; roughly a quarter were seen once. Germline CDR1 reads ENHRY; CDR2 reads SYGVKD. V trimming: 4 bases; J trimming: 3 bases; junction bases outside the gene matches: 4. CDR3 length: 15 residues. V is TRBV10-3 and J is TRBJ2-3; 10 bases map to TRBD2. The sequenced sample was blood. The origin of this receptor is a woman in her seventies in good health. The CDR3 reads CAISVLAGTTDTQYF. For the CDR3, the DNA is TGTGCCATCAGTGTACTAGCGGGGACAACAGATACGCAGTATTTT.